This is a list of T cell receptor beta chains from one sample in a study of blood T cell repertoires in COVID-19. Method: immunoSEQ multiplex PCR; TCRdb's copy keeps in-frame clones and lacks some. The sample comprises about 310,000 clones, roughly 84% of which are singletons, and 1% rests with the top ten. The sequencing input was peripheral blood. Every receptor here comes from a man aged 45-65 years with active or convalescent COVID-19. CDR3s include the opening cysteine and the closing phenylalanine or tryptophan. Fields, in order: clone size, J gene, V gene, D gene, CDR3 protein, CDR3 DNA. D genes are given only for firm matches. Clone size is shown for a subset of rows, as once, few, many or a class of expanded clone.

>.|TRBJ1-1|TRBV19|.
CASSIPVNTEAFF
TGTGCCAGTAGTATCCCGGTGAACACTGAAGCTTTCTTT
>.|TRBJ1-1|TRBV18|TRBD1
CASSRKDRGEAFF
TGTGCCAGCTCACGAAAGGACAGGGGAGAAGCTTTCTTT
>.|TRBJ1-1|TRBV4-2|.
CASSQGEGNRGVRFF
TGTGCCAGCAGCCAAGGGGAGGGTAATCGGGGGGTGAGGTTCTTT
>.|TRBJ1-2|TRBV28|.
CASTAGLRYGYTF
TGTGCCAGCACTGCGGGGCTGCGTTATGGCTACACCTTC
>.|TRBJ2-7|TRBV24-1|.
CATSDPDSYEQYF
TGTGCCACCAGTGACCCGGACAGCTACGAGCAGTACTTC
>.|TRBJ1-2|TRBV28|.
CASSLGGNFYGYTF
TGTGCCAGCAGTTTAGGCGGGAACTTCTATGGCTACACCTTC
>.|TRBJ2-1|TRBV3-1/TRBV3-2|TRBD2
CASSQVAGYYNEQFF
TGTGCCAGCAGCCAAGTAGCGGGTTACTACAATGAGCAGTTCTTC
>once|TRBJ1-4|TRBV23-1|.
CASSQKGHNEKLFF
TGCGCCAGCAGTCAGAAGGGACATAATGAAAAACTGTTTTTT
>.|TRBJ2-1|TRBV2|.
CASSRELDNEQFF
TGTGCCAGCAGCCGGGAGTTGGACAATGAGCAGTTCTTC
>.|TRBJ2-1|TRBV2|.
CASSGPGLQTYNEQFF
TGTGCCAGCAGTGGACCAGGACTACAAACCTACAATGAGCAGTTCTTC
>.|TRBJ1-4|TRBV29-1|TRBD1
CSVGQGGNEKLFF
TGCAGCGTCGGACAGGGGGGAAATGAAAAACTGTTTTTT
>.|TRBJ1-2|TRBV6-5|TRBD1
CASSYSSQGLYGYTF
TGTGCCAGCAGTTACTCATCACAGGGGTTGTATGGCTACACCTTC
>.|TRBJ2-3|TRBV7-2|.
CASSLASGTDTQYF
TGTGCCAGCAGCTTAGCGTCAGGCACAGATACGCAGTATTTT
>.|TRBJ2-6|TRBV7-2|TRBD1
CASSLVRTGEGGANVLTF
TGTGCCAGCAGCTTAGTTCGGACAGGGGAAGGTGGGGCCAACGTCCTGACTTTC
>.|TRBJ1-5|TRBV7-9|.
CASSSDWVNQPQHF
TGTGCCAGCAGCTCCGACTGGGTTAATCAGCCCCAGCATTTT
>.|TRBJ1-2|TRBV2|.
CASAGAGRANYGYTF
TGTGCCAGCGCCGGGGCAGGGAGGGCCAACTATGGCTACACCTTC
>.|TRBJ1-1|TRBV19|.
CASSISGRTEAFF
TGTGCCAGTAGTATCAGCGGTCGCACTGAAGCTTTCTTT
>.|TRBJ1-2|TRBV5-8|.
CASSFGGGRDYGYTF
TGTGCCAGCAGCTTCGGCGGGGGGAGGGACTATGGCTACACCTTC
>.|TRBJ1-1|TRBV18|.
CASSSQAHWNTEAFF
TGTGCCAGCTCAAGTCAGGCTCACTGGAACACTGAAGCTTTCTTT
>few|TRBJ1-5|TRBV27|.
CASRVFGSGTRNQPQHF
TGTGCCAGCAGAGTCTTCGGGTCCGGGACAAGGAATCAGCCCCAGCATTTT
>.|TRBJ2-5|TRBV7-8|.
CASSTGAFQETQYF
TGTGCCAGCAGCACGGGTGCTTTCCAAGAGACCCAGTACTTC
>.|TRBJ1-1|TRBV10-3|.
CAISRAGSNTEAFF
TGTGCCATCAGCAGGGCCGGGTCCAACACTGAAGCTTTCTTT
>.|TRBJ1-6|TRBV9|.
CASSVADGPLHF
TGTGCCAGCAGCGTAGCAGATGGACCCCTCCACTTT
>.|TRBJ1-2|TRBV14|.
CASSLMGGRGYTF
TGTGCCAGCAGCCTAATGGGGGGACGTGGCTACACCTTC
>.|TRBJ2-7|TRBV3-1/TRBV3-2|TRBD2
CASSQSGSSYEQYF
TGTGCCAGCAGCCAGAGCGGGAGCTCCTACGAGCAGTACTTC
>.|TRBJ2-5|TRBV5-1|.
CASSLEGGLARWETQYF
TGCGCCAGCAGCTTGGAAGGTGGGCTAGCGAGGTGGGAGACCCAGTACTTC
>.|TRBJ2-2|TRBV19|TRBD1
CASRTTGGWGELFF
TGTGCCAGTAGAACTACAGGGGGCTGGGGGGAGCTGTTTTTT
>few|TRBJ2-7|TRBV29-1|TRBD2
CSVKLAGGLNEQYF
TGCAGCGTTAAACTAGCGGGAGGGTTGAACGAGCAGTACTTC
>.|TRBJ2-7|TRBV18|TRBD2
CASSSPGGAGEQYF
TGTGCCAGCTCATCCCCCGGGGGGGCTGGCGAGCAGTACTTC
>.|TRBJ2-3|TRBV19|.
CASSIDRWDTDTQYF
TGTGCCAGTAGTATCGACAGGTGGGATACAGATACGCAGTATTTT
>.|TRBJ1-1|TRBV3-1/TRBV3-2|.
CASSQSRGEAFF
TGTGCCAGCAGCCAATCCAGGGGTGAAGCTTTCTTT
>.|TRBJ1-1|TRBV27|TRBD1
CASSSQGTEAFF
TGTGCCAGCAGTTCACAGGGGACTGAAGCTTTCTTT
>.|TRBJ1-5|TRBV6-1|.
CASSPARGEGQPQHF
TGTGCCAGCAGTCCGGCCAGGGGCGAGGGTCAGCCCCAGCATTTT
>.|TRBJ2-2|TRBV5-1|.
CASSLGGADLNTGELFF
TGCGCCAGCAGCTTGGGGGGCGCAGACCTGAACACCGGGGAGCTGTTTTTT
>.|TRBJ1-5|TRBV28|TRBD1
CASSLWESGQGAGQPQHF
TGTGCCAGCAGTTTATGGGAGTCGGGCCAGGGGGCTGGACAGCCCCAGCATTTT
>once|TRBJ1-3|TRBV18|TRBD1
CASSPGQVSSGNTIYF
TGTGCCAGCTCACCTGGACAGGTGAGCTCTGGAAACACCATATATTTT
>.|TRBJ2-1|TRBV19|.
CASSMAGPFNEQFF
TGTGCCAGTAGTATGGCGGGACCCTTCAATGAGCAGTTCTTC
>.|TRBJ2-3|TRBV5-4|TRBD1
CASSYGQGSTDTQYF
TGTGCCAGCAGCTATGGACAGGGAAGCACAGATACGCAGTATTTT
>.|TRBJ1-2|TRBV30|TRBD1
CAWRERGQGIGYTF
TGTGCCTGGAGGGAACGGGGACAGGGTATCGGCTACACCTTC
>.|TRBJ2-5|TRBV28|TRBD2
CASSSGGPQETQYF
TGTGCCAGCAGTAGCGGGGGGCCACAAGAGACCCAGTACTTC
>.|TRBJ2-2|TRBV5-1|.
CASSSGVREDTGELFF
TGCGCCAGCAGCTCGGGGGTACGAGAGGACACCGGGGAGCTGTTTTTT
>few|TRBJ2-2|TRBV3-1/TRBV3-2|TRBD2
CASSQVLKRGGRNTGELFF
TGTGCCAGCAGCCAAGTTTTGAAGCGGGGGGGCCGTAACACCGGGGAGCTGTTTTTT
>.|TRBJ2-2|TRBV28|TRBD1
CASSTRGGRGTGELFF
TGTGCCAGCAGTACAAGAGGGGGCCGTGGCACCGGGGAGCTGTTTTTT
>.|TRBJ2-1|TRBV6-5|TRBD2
CASLAGGYNEQFF
TGTGCCAGTCTAGCGGGAGGCTACAATGAGCAGTTCTTC
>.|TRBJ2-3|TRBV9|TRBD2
CASSVGVSGGAADTQYF
TGTGCCAGCAGCGTAGGCGTCAGCGGGGGGGCCGCAGATACGCAGTATTTT
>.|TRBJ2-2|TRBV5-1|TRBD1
CASSSGTGATGELFF
TGCGCCAGCAGCTCCGGGACAGGGGCCACCGGGGAGCTGTTTTTT
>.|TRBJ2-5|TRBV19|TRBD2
CASSHPGLKETQYF
TGTGCCAGTAGTCATCCGGGACTAAAAGAGACCCAGTACTTC
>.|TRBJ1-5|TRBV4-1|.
CASSQDNQGTNQPQHF
TGCGCCAGCAGCCAAGATAACCAGGGCACCAATCAGCCCCAGCATTTT
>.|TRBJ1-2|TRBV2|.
CASSEARMTGSGYTF
TGTGCCAGCAGTGAGGCTCGGATGACAGGATCTGGCTACACCTTC
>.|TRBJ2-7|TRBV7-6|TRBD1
CASSFGQGAQGYEQYF
TGTGCCAGCAGCTTTGGGCAGGGGGCCCAAGGCTACGAGCAGTACTTC